This TCR beta chain came from a study of tumor-infiltrating lymphocytes in primary liver carcinoma (TCRdb year 2017). With respect to the entire study: A few patients with histopathologically diagnosed primary liver carcinoma underwent surgical resection in China between 2015 and March 2016. Of the five patients (three men and two women, aged 30 to 69 years), four had hepatocellular carcinoma and one had combined HCC and intrahepatic cholangiocarcinoma. The five patients had tumors staged T1-T3 N0M0, with maximum diameters ranging from about 4.2 to 10 cm. Samples yielded roughly 3.5 to 7.13 million productive TCRbeta reads; read depth did not differ significantly between tissue types. Across five regions of each liver tumor, along with adjacent normal tissue and blood, the study brought together TCRbeta repertoire sequencing, expression microarrays and whole-exome sequencing. A total of some 35 specimens from 5 patients underwent TCRbeta repertoire sequencing, comprising around 25 tumor regions, 5 adjacent noncancerous liver tissues and 5 peripheral blood samples. Reproducibility between technical replicate repertoires was high, with correlation coefficients above 0.95 and mean shared-clone rates about 0.91. Overall study outcomes, separate from this receptor: Bulk unsorted samples precluded comparing CD4+ and CD8+ T cell repertoires. With just a few patients in the study, the authors point out that the findings should be validated in a larger study. The top 250 clones accounted for a significantly greater share of the repertoire in tumors than in blood (p = 0.039). Only the TCR beta chain was sequenced, which likely underestimates true repertoire diversity because unpaired alpha chains were not captured. Repertoire overlap was higher between tumor regions (mean about 36%) than tumor-adjacent (around 17%) or tumor-blood (approximately 14%) pairs, consistent with antigen-driven expansion.

This clonotype has a count of ten or more. This receptor's antigen is unknown. No base qualities exist here, and no much larger clone lies one base off it. TCRbeta-specific cDNA was reverse-transcribed from 500 to 550 ng total RNA using a constant-region primer and ProtoScript II reverse transcriptase. Construction of the TCRbeta libraries relied on three nested rounds of multiplex PCR, following a slightly modified ARM-PCR procedure. Multiplex TRBV1-TRBV30 forward primers and a Cbeta reverse primer were used in the first two PCR rounds, each of which was run for approximately 9 cycles. Sample barcodes and Illumina adapters were added in a final 25-cycle PCR using Deep VentR polymerase. Before sequencing, amplicons of 200-500 bp were purified from gel using a QIAquick gel extraction kit. The TCRbeta amplicons were sequenced with 250-bp paired-end reads on an Illumina HiSeq 2500. In the paper's pipeline: Quality trimming of reads was performed with Trimmomatic v0.33, and paired reads were merged with FLASH v1.2.11 so that full CDR3 sequences could be recovered. V, D and J germline segments were assigned to the rearranged TCRbeta sequences by MiGEC v1.2.1b. Clonotype statistics and Shannon-Wiener diversity indices were calculated with VDJtools v1.0.0. Except for diversity analysis, only the 250 most abundant clonotypes of each sample were used in subsequent analyses to reduce sampling bias. TCRdb trimmed the raw reads at Q25, called clones with MiXCR and kept productive beta chains. All rows with the same CDR3 protein become a single entry with the most common DNA and genes. Here the V and J calls rest on TCRdb's processing, not on the authors' analysis. This sample is represented by almost 200,000 distinct CDR3 sequences; around three fifths of them were singletons. Together, the top ten hold roughly 7% of the sample.

Blood RNA was extracted from unsorted whole blood using TRIzol reagent, and germline DNA was obtained with the DNeasy Blood & Tissue kit. Chronic HBV infection was present in the patients, and the patients were treatment-naive at sampling. About 3.7 milliliters of peripheral blood were collected into K2EDTA tubes before surgery. The CDR3, from cysteine to phenylalanine, totals 14 residues. Only the CDR3 region is kept as DNA, spanning 42 bases read in frame from base 1. V is clipped by 3 bases and J by 3 bases, and the sequence between their germline boundaries is 10 bases long. In the germline V gene, CDR1 corresponds to SGHAT and CDR2 to FQNNGV.

The source of this sequence is a woman aged 55-70 years with primary liver carcinoma and hepatitis B virus infection. This chain joins TRBV11-2 to TRBJ2-3; the best D guess is TRBD1, with 6 bases matching. What was sequenced was peripheral blood. The DNA is TGTGCCAGCAGCTTCAAAGGGGGTACAGATACGCAGTATTTT. This codes for CASSFKGGTDTQYF. When the CDR3 is completed using the reference TRBV11-2 and TRBJ2-3 genes on either side, the full variable domain is EAGVAQSPRYKIIEKRQSVAFWCNPISGHATLYWYQQILGQGPKLLIQFQNNGVVDDSQLPKDRFSAERLKGVDSTLKIQPAKLEDSAVYLCASSFKGGTDTQYFGPGTRLTVL.